This TCR beta chain is drawn from a study of Ad26.COV2.S vaccination and SARS-CoV-2 variants listed by TCRdb under 2021. About the study as a whole: TCRbeta repertoire sequencing served as the tool for gauging how specific and how broad the SARS-CoV-2-reactive T cell receptors were following Ad26.COV2.S vaccination. A total of approximately 30 samples were included in the TCR-sequenced set, comprising around 19 Ad26.COV2.S vaccine recipients, 5 placebo recipients and 8 SARS-CoV-2 convalescent individuals. Points the paper makes about the study in general: According to the authors, total T cell responses may have been underestimated by the TCR breadth and depth analyses. Spike-specific TCR breadth was higher in Ad26.COV2.S recipients than in placebo recipients (P = 0.0014). Substantial breadth of spike-specific CD8+ and CD4+ T cell responses was reported after vaccination. Non-spike TCR breadth was comparable between vaccine and placebo recipients, consistent with the vaccine containing only spike.

Trimming accounts for 3 bases at V and 2 bases at J, while the number of junction bases matched to no gene is 12. From the cysteine up to the phenylalanine, the CDR3 has a length of 17 residues. Only CDR3 DNA is held: 51 bases, read in frame from base 1. The germline V gene supplies CDR1 ENHRY and CDR2 SYGVKD. The immunoSEQ Assay was the method used to sequence TCRbeta CDR3 regions. After extraction, genomic DNA underwent amplification by bias-controlled multiplex PCR, followed by high-throughput sequencing. Processing in the source paper ran as follows. Collapsing and filtering of sequences were performed to quantify the absolute abundance of each unique TCRbeta CDR3 region. Usable DNA was measured by amplifying reference genes present in all nucleated cells, and TCRbeta template counts were normalized to that usable DNA to estimate T cell fraction. Repertoire TCRs were annotated as SARS-CoV-2-specific when V gene, CDR3 amino acid sequence and J gene were exactly matched to a known reactive TCR set. The reference SARS-CoV-2 TCR set came from MIRA and was filtered for enrichment in COVID-19-positive ImmuneCODE repertoires, removing public or cross-reactive TCRs. Based on the MIRA antigens, annotated TCRs were further analysed at the level of specific ORF or position within ORF. Breadth was defined as the number of annotated unique rearrangements divided by the total number of unique productive rearrangements, and depth was defined as the summed frequency of the annotated unique rearrangements. Two-sided Wilcoxon rank-sum tests were used to compare TCR breadth between groups. TCRdb limited this immuneACCESS table to in-frame rearrangements with V and J called. A share of clones is missing; checked studies link under half to unresolved V genes, and the rest is unexplained. D and trimming come from the DNA, and the V and J calls and clone size come from that table. The sample records about 350,000 clones, about 91% of which are singletons. Jointly, the top ten make up roughly 3.9% of the sample.

Taken with the paper, the label for time point translates to: individuals recovered from natural SARS-CoV-2 infection. Turning to this clone: Its recognized antigen is unknown. No much larger clone exists at a distance of one base, and base qualities are not known.

The clonotype originates from a human donor who had recovered from COVID-19. The sequence links TRBV10-3 to TRBJ2-7; 8 of the junction bases match TRBD1. Sequences were derived from peripheral blood, sampled after recovery from COVID-19. DNA sequence: TGTGCCATCAGTGACCTCTCCTCCGGGACAGGACCCTACGAGCAGTACTTC. Its coded protein is CAISDLSSGTGPYEQYF.